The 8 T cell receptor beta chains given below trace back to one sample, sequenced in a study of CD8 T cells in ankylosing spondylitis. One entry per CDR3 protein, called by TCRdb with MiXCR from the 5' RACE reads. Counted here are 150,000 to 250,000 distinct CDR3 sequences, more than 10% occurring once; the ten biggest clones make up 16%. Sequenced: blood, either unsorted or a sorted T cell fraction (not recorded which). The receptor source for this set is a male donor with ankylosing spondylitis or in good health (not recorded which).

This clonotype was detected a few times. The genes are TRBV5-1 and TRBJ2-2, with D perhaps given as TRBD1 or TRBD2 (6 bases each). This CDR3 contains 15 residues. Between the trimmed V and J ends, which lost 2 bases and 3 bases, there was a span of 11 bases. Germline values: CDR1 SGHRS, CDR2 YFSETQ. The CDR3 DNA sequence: TGCGCCAGCAGCTTTTACAGGGAGGACACCGGGGAGCTGTTTTTT. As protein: CASSFYREDTGELFF.

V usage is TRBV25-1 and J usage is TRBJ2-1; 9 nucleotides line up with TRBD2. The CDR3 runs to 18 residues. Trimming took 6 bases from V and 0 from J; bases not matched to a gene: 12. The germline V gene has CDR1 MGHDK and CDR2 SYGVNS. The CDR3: CASRSSGRRGSSYNEQFF. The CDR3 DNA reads TGTGCCAGCAGGAGTAGCGGGAGACGGGGGAGCTCCTACAATGAGCAGTTCTTC.

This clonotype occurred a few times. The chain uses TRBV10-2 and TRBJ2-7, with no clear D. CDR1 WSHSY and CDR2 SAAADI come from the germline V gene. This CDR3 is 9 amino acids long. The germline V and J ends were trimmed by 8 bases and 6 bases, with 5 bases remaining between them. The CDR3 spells CASGSEQYF. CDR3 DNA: TGCGCCAGCGGCTCCGAGCAGTACTTC.

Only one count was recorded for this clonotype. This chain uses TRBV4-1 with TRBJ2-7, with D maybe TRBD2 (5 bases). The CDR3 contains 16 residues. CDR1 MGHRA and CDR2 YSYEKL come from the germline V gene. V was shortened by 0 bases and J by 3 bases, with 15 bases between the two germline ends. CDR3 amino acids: CASSQDWGDTGYEQYF. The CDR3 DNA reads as TGCGCCAGCAGCCAAGATTGGGGAGATACCGGCTACGAGCAGTACTTC.

CDR3 nucleotide sequence: TGCGCCAGCAGCCAAGGGGGGACTGACCTAGGCGGGCAGTTCTTC. Residues: CASSQGGTDLGGQFF. V usage is TRBV4-1 and J usage is TRBJ2-1, with D possibly TRBD2 on 6 matching bases. This CDR3 contains 15 residues. The V end was cut by 1 base, the J end by 12 bases, with 19 bases between. In germline, CDR1 is MGHRA, CDR2 YSYEKL.

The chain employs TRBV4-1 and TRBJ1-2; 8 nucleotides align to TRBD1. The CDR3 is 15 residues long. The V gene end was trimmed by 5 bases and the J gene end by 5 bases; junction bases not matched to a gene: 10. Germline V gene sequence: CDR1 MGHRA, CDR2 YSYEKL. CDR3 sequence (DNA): TGCGCCAGCAGCGCTCAACAGGGGGTAGGGTATGGCTACACCTTC. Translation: CASSAQQGVGYGYTF.

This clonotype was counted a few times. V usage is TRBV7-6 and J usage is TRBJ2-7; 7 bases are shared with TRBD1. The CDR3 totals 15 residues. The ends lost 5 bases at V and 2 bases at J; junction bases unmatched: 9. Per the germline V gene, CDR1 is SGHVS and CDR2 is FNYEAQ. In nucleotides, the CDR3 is TGTGCCAGCAGCCTAAATTCCGGGACAGCCTACGAGCAGTACTTC. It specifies CASSLNSGTAYEQYF. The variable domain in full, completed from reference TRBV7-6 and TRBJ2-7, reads GAGVSQSPRYKVTKRGQDVALRCDPISGHVSLYWYRQALGQGPEFLTYFNYEAQQDKSGLPNDRFSAERPEGSISTLTIQRTEQRDSAMYRCASSLNSGTAYEQYFGPGTRLTVT.

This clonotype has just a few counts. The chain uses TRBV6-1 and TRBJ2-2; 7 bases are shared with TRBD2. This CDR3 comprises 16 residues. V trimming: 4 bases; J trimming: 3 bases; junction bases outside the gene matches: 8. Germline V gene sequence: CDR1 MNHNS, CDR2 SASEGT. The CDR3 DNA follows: TGTGCCAGCAGTGGGTCCCGTGGGAGGGACACCGGGGAGCTGTTTTTT. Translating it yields CASSGSRGRDTGELFF.